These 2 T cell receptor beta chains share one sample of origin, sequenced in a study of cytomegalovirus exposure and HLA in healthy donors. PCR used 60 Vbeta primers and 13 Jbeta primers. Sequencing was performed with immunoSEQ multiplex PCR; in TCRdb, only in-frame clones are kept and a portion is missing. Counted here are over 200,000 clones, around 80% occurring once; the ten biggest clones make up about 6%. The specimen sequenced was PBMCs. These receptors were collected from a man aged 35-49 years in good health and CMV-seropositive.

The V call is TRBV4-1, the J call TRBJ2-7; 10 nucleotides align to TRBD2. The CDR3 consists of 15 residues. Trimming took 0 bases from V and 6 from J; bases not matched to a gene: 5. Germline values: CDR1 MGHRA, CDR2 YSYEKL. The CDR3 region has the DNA TGCGCCAGCAGCCAAGACAGGCTAGCGGGAGCCGAGCAGTACTTC. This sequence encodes CASSQDRLAGAEQYF.

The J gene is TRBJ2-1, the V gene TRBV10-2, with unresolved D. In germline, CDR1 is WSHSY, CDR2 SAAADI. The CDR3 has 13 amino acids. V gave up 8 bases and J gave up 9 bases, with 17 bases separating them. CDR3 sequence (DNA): TGCGCCAGCCACCGAGACGTAGCTGTTGAGCAGTTCTTC. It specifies CASHRDVAVEQFF.